The subject of this entry is one TCR beta chain. This sample stems from a study of blood T cell repertoires in COVID-19. Study overall: Samples came from the United States, Italy and Spain, spanning acute and convalescent COVID-19. PBMCs, B-cell-depleted T cells, or T cells provided the cDNA or gDNA that made up the material.

Authors' data handling: Quantification of nucleated cells was approximated via reference gene primer amplification. Profiling relied on immunoSEQ multiplex PCR, and the TCRdb table lists in-frame clones only, not all of them. V, J and clone size are taken as reported in that table, and D and trimming were inferred from the DNA itself. The sample carries more than 85,000 clones, 81% recorded once. Per germline, CDR1 SGHTA and CDR2 FQGTGA. The CDR3 covers 14 residues. Trimming removed 5 bases from V and 3 bases from J; junction bases left unmatched: 3. This chain uses TRBV7-3 with TRBJ2-7, with 11 bases aligning to TRBD2. Sequenced material: peripheral blood. The sequence was collected from an elderly man with acute or convalescent COVID-19. The DNA of the CDR3 is TGTGCCAGCAGCGTTACTAGCGGGAGCTACGAGCAGTACTTC. Its translation: CASSVTSGSYEQYF.